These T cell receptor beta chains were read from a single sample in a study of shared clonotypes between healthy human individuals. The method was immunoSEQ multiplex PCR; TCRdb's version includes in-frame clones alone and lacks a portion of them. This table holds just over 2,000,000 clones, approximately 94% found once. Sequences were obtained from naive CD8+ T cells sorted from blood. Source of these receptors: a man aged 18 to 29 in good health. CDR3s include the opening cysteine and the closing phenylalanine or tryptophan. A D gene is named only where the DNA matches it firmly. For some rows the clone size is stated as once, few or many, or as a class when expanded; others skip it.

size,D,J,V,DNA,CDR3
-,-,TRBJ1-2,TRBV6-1,TGTGCCAGCAGTGAATGGTTGGGGGCGGGCTATGGCTACACCTTC,CASSEWLGAGYGYTF
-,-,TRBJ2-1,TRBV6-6,TGTGCCAGCAGTTACGGTGCCACAGCAAATGAGCAGTTCTTC,CASSYGATANEQFF
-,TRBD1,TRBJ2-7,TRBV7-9,TGTGCCAGCAGCCCAGGACAGGGGGCTATACCCTACGAGCAGTACTTC,CASSPGQGAIPYEQYF
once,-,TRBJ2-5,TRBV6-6,TGTGCCAGCAGTCACCCCTCAAACCGGACCCAGTACTTC,CASSHPSNRTQYF
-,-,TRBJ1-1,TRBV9,TGTGCCAGCAGCTTGGGGGACGAAACTTTTGAAGCTTTCTTT,CASSLGDETFEAFF
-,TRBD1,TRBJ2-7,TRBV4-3,TGCGCCAGCAGCCAAGGGACAGGGGACTACGAGCAGTACTTC,CASSQGTGDYEQYF
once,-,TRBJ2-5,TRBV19,TGTGCCAGTAGTCAGACTGTAACCCAAGAGACCCAGTACTTC,CASSQTVTQETQYF
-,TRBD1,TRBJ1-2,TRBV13,TGTGCCAGCAGCCAGGGGGCCTACTATGGCTACACCTTC,CASSQGAYYGYTF
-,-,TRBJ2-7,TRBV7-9,TGTGCCAGCAGCGAGGGTAACGAGCAGTACTTC,CASSEGNEQYF
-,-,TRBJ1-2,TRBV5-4,TGTGCCAGCAGCTTGGGACAGGTCTATGGCTACACCTTC,CASSLGQVYGYTF
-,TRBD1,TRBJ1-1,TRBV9,TGTGCCAGCAGCGCAGGGGGAGAGCGACCTGAAGCTTTCTTT,CASSAGGERPEAFF
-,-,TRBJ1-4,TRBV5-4,TGTGCCAGCAGCCACGCATCGGGGGATGAAAAACTGTTTTTT,CASSHASGDEKLFF
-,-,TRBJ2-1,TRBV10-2,TGCGCCAGCAGTGAAGAGGATCTGACGGTAGTTACCGCTCGCTATGAGCAGTTCTTC,CASSEEDLTVVTARYEQFF
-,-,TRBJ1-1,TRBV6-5,TGTGCCAGCAGGGTCGGCATGAACACTGAAGCTTTCTTT,CASRVGMNTEAFF
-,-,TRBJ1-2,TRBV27,TGTGCCAGCAGTCACGGGACACCTCCTACGGGCTACACCTTC,CASSHGTPPTGYTF
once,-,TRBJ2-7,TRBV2,TGTGCCAGCAGTGATGGGGAGCCCTACGAGCAGTACTTC,CASSDGEPYEQYF
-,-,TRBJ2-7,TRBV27,TGTGCCAGCAGTTTAAACCCCGGGCACTACGAGCAGTACTTC,CASSLNPGHYEQYF
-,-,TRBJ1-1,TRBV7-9,TGTGCCAGCAGCTTAGAAGCAGTTGAAGCTTTCTTT,CASSLEAVEAFF
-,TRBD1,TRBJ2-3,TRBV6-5,TGTGCCAGCAGTTACTCGACAGGGCCAGATACGCAGTATTTT,CASSYSTGPDTQYF
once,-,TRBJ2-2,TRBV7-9,TGTGCCAGCAGCTTAGTTTTCGGGATTAGGGCCGGGGAGCTGTTTTTT,CASSLVFGIRAGELFF
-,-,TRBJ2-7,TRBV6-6,TGTGCCAGCAGTCCGAACCGGGACCAAACCTACGAGCAGTACTTC,CASSPNRDQTYEQYF